The clone carrying this T cell receptor (beta chain) has a handful of counts. Its antigen is still unknown. The CDR3 sequence is 16 residues long. Trimming took 7 bases from V and 7 from J, leaving 23 bases between them. Germline V gene sequence: CDR1 MNHEY, CDR2 SVGAGI. This sample is drawn from a study of blood T cells in healthy people across ages. Then a second PCR, running roughly 7 to 11 cycles, was carried out with a sample-barcoded 5' primer and a J-beta primer mix. TCRdb used MiXCR to reprocess the 5' RACE reads, holding one entry per CDR3 protein. The sample holds some 1.6 million distinct CDR3 sequences, approximately 32% seen once. Findings of the study overall: With age, beta diversity per million T cells declined roughly linearly, significantly by 30 to 50.

Sequencing was performed on blood. This clonotype was sampled from a woman in her twenties or thirties in good health. J is TRBJ2-1 and V is TRBV6-5; D unclear. CDR3 nucleotide sequence: TGTGCCAGCACCTATGTGGGTGCCCGCGGAAATAATGAGCAGTTCTTC. Encoded protein: CASTYVGARGNNEQFF.